These 23 T cell receptor beta chains were all obtained from the same sample, sequenced in a study of cytomegalovirus exposure and HLA in healthy donors. The PCR made use of 60 Vbeta and 13 Jbeta primers. TCRdb's copy holds only in-frame clones and misses some; the assay was immunoSEQ multiplex PCR. The top ten hold 2% to 2.5% of the sample, which has about 150,000 clones, 70% to 90% seen once. Sequenced input: PBMCs. All receptors derive from a woman in her late teens or twenties in good health and CMV-seronegative.

The chain has TRBV2 and TRBJ1-6; 8 bases agree with TRBD1. The CDR3 is 14 residues long. With 7 bases clipped from V and 8 bases from J, the junction kept 7 bases outside the gene matches. Looked up from germline, CDR1 is SNHLY and CDR2 is FYNNEI. The CDR3 loop is CASTKQGADSPLHF. The CDR3 coding sequence is TGTGCCAGCACGAAGCAGGGGGCTGATTCACCCCTCCACTTT.

This chain joins TRBV21-1 and TRBJ2-7; the DNA was not compared with TRBD2, the D call given in the table. TRBV21-1 is given as a pseudogene. The CDR3 length is 18 residues. The CDR3, as DNA: TGTGCCAGCAGCTGTACACTACGCCTTCAGATCTCAGCCTACGAGCAGTACTTC. Translated, it gives CASSCTLRLQISAYEQYF.

The chain combines TRBV28 with TRBJ1-2; tentatively, D is TRBD1 (6 bases). The germline V gene encodes CDR1 MDHEN and CDR2 SYDVKM. Trimming cost V 1 base and J 7 bases, with 13 bases left between them. The CDR3 is made up of 14 amino acids. The CDR3 loop reads CASSLLQGVGGYTF. The CDR3 DNA sequence: TGTGCCAGCAGTTTATTACAGGGAGTTGGTGGCTACACCTTC.

The rearrangement uses TRBV19 and TRBJ2-1, with 11 bases fitting TRBD2. The CDR3 has 15 amino acids. Germline V gene sequence: CDR1 LNHDA, CDR2 SQIVND (reference sequence). V lost 7 bases and J lost 9; bases outside the gene matches: 11. The CDR3 is CASTTLAGGQGEQFF. The CDR3 DNA sequence: TGTGCCAGTACCACCTTAGCGGGAGGGCAAGGTGAGCAGTTCTTC.

The rearrangement uses TRBV5-4 and TRBJ2-5, with D perhaps TRBD1 (5 bases). This CDR3 is built from 15 residues. V was cut by 0 bases and J by 0 bases, with 9 bases left in between. Germline V gene sequence: CDR1 SGHNT, CDR2 YYREEE (reference sequence). This CDR3 reads CASSLGVTDQETQYF. The CDR3 nucleotides are TGTGCCAGCAGCTTGGGCGTGACAGACCAAGAGACCCAGTACTTC.

CDR3 DNA sequence: TGTGCCAGCACCCCGACAGGTCGGTCCGATCAGCCCCAGCATTTT. Translation: CASTPTGRSDQPQHF. The genes are TRBV28 and TRBJ1-5; D perhaps matches TRBD1 (6 bases). Trimming pared 7 bases from V and 5 bases from J, leaving 18 bases between. Germline V CDR1 and CDR2: MDHEN, SYDVKM. The CDR3 spans 15 residues.

The V and J genes are TRBV19 and TRBJ2-7; a weak D match, TRBD2 (7 bases). This CDR3 comprises 14 residues. CDR1 is LNHDA and CDR2 is SQIVND in the germline V gene (reference sequence). The V gene lost 5 bases and the J gene lost 2 bases, with 13 bases spanning the gap. CDR3 loop: CASSQLRGPYEQYF. The CDR3 coding sequence is TGTGCCAGTAGTCAATTGCGGGGGCCCTACGAGCAGTACTTC. The full variable domain, in which reference TRBV19 and TRBJ2-7 provide the parts outside the CDR3, is DGGITQSPKYLFRKEGQNVTLSCEQNLNHDAMYWYRQDPGQGLRLIYYSQIVNDFQKGDIAEGYSVSREKKESFPLTVTSAQKNPTAFYLCASSQLRGPYEQYFGPGTRLTVT.

This chain uses TRBV29-1 with TRBJ1-2, with D unclear. V was trimmed by 5 bases and J by 6 bases, leaving 19 bases between them. The CDR3 spans 14 residues. Germline V lookup: CDR1 SQVTM, CDR2 ANQGSEA. In nucleotides, the CDR3 is TGCAGCGTTTCATTCCGGGGAGGGATAAATGGCTACACCTTC. Amino acids: CSVSFRGGINGYTF.

The rearrangement uses TRBV29-1 and TRBJ2-3, with D perhaps matching TRBD2 (6 bases). The CDR3 covers 13 residues. With 4 bases removed from V and 1 base from J, the gap between germline ends came to 9 bases. Germline lookup yields CDR1 SQVTM and CDR2 ANQGSEA. CDR3 in DNA: TGCAGCGTTGGTGCTAGCGGCACAGATACGCAGTATTTT. Translated: CSVGASGTDTQYF.

The chain combines TRBV5-1 with TRBJ1-3; D is possibly TRBD1 (5 bases). Trimming removed 2 bases at V and 0 bases at J, with 9 bases between. In germline, CDR1 is SGHRS, CDR2 YFSETQ. This CDR3 region has 15 residues. The CDR3 sequence: CASSFDSSSGNTIYF. In DNA, the CDR3 is TGCGCCAGCAGCTTCGACAGTTCCTCTGGAAACACCATATATTTT.

This CDR3 is CASSQREREAQYF. The CDR3 region has the DNA TGTGCCAGCAGCCAGCGGGAGAGGGAGGCCCAGTACTTC. This chain uses TRBV21-1 with TRBJ2-5; the table's D call, TRBD2, was not checked against the DNA. TRBV21-1 is recorded as a pseudogene. The CDR3 loop spans 13 amino acids.

The chain combines TRBV21-1 with TRBJ1-6; the listed D gene, TRBD1, was not tested against the DNA. TRBV21-1 is a pseudogene segment. The CDR3 length is 15 residues. CDR3 nucleotide sequence: TGTGCCAGCAGGGGACAGGGGGCCTATAATTCACCCCTCCACTTT. Protein sequence: CASRGQGAYNSPLHF.

The chain links TRBV5-1 to TRBJ1-3; maybe TRBD1 (6 bases). The CDR3 loop spans 15 amino acids. Germline CDR1 and CDR2: SGHRS and YFSETQ. V shed 4 bases and J shed 4 bases, with 15 bases lying between them. Here the CDR3 reads CASSPTGPGGNTIYF. DNA of the CDR3: TGCGCCAGCAGCCCTACAGGGCCGGGGGGAAACACCATATATTTT.

A few counts support this clone. This rearrangement joins TRBV6-6 to TRBJ2-7, with a tentative D call TRBD1 (6 bases). The V end lost 2 bases, the J end lost 4 bases, and 15 bases lay between the germline ends. Germline lookup yields CDR1 MNHNY and CDR2 SVGAGI (reference sequence). This CDR3 contains 15 residues. In DNA form, the CDR3 reads TGTGCCAGCAGTTACCCGACAGGAGAAACTTACGAGCAGTACTTC. This codes for CASSYPTGETYEQYF.

V and J are TRBV7-2 and TRBJ1-5, with D maybe TRBD1 (5 bases). The CDR3 totals 14 residues. The V end was cut by 5 bases, the J end by 9 bases, with 17 bases between. Germline V gives CDR1 SGHTA, CDR2 FQGNSA. The CDR3 loop reads CASSPGRLGGPQHF. The CDR3, as DNA: TGTGCCAGCAGCCCGGGACGCCTGGGGGGGCCCCAGCATTTT. Together with reference TRBV7-2 and TRBJ1-5, the CDR3 gives the full variable domain: GAGVSQSPSNKVTEKGKDVELRCDPISGHTALYWYRQSLGQGLEFLIYFQGNSAPDKSGLPSDRFSAERTGGSVSTLTIQRTQQEDSAVYLCASSPGRLGGPQHFGDGTRLSIL.

The CDR3 coding sequence is TGTGCCTGGAGTCCGGGGGCTGAAGCTTTCTTT. Its translation: CAWSPGAEAFF. J is TRBJ1-1 and V is TRBV30; a weak D match, TRBD1 (5 bases). Trimming pared 2 bases from V and 6 bases from J, leaving 7 bases between. The CDR3 extends over 11 amino acids. Germline loops: CDR1 GTSNPN, CDR2 SVGIG (reference sequence).

J is TRBJ2-4 and V is TRBV15; TRBD1 matches at 7 bases. V shed 3 bases and J 5 bases; nucleotides not matched to a gene: 7. The CDR3 covers 15 residues. Germline V gene data show CDR1 as LNHNV and CDR2 as YYDKDF (reference sequence). CDR3 sequence (DNA): TGTGCCACCAGCAGGACCAGGGGGTTACAAAACATTCAGTACTTC. Amino acid sequence: CATSRTRGLQNIQYF.

The chain employs TRBV27 and TRBJ1-5; D gene unclear. CDR1 and CDR2 (germline): MNHEY, SMNVEV (reference sequence). The length of the CDR3 is 14 residues. V was clipped by 2 bases and J by 3 bases, with 8 bases between them. CDR3 loop: CASSLAQNNQPQHF. The CDR3 DNA follows: TGTGCCAGCAGTTTAGCACAGAACAATCAGCCCCAGCATTTT.

This chain connects TRBV4-2 to TRBJ1-2; D perhaps matches TRBD1 (5 bases). The CDR3 is made up of 13 amino acids. Looked up from germline, CDR1 is LGHNA and CDR2 is YNFKEQ. The V gene lost 0 bases and the J gene lost 8 bases, with 10 bases spanning the gap. CDR3 loop: CASSQDPGDGYTF. The CDR3 nucleotides are TGTGCCAGCAGCCAAGATCCGGGGGACGGCTACACCTTC.

The rearrangement uses TRBV5-8 and TRBJ1-6, with unresolved D. CDR1 is SGHTS and CDR2 is YDEGEE in the germline V gene. The CDR3 runs 11 residues. V dropped 4 bases and J dropped 8 bases, with 4 bases sitting between them. The CDR3 DNA reads as TGTGCCAGCAGCCGAGATTCACCCCTCCACTTT. Translating gives CASSRDSPLHF.

The chain joins TRBV28 to TRBJ1-5; D is undetermined. This CDR3 has 18 amino acids. Trimming pared 1 base from V and 2 bases from J, leaving 18 bases between. In germline, CDR1 is MDHEN, CDR2 SYDVKM. CDR3 sequence reads: CASSLFPGWGVGNQPQHF. In DNA, the CDR3 is TGTGCCAGCAGTTTATTCCCAGGTTGGGGAGTGGGCAATCAGCCCCAGCATTTT.

The J gene is TRBJ1-2, the V gene TRBV2, with D unresolved. This CDR3 region has 14 residues. V was shortened by 6 bases and J by 3 bases, with 14 bases between the two germline ends. CDR1 is SNHLY, CDR2 FYNNEI, per germline. CDR3 DNA sequence: TGTGCCAGCAGGGCTAGGCAGTGGGACTATGGCTACACCTTC. Its translation is CASRARQWDYGYTF. The full variable domain, in which reference TRBV2 and TRBJ1-2 provide the parts outside the CDR3, is EPEVTQTPSHQVTQMGQEVILRCVPISNHLYFYWYRQILGQKVEFLVSFYNNEISEKSEIFDDQFSVERPDGSNFTLKIRSTKLEDSAMYFCASRARQWDYGYTFGSGTRLTVV.

The chain uses TRBV7-2 and TRBJ1-5; 9 bases map to TRBD1. V gave up 3 bases and J gave up 2 bases; unmatched junction bases: 8. The germline V gene encodes CDR1 SGHTA and CDR2 FQGNSA. This CDR3 has 17 residues. CDR3 sequence reads: CASSFGTGGAGNQPQHF. The CDR3 DNA is TGTGCCAGCAGCTTTGGTACAGGGGGCGCGGGCAATCAGCCCCAGCATTTT.